These T cell receptor beta chains were read from a single sample in a study of blood T cell repertoires in COVID-19. Some clones are missing from TCRdb's copy, which holds only in-frame ones; the method was immunoSEQ multiplex PCR. This sample has 300,000 to 400,000 clones; approximately 90% occur once, and the top ten carry approximately 1%. The sample comprised PBMCs or T cells enriched from blood (not recorded which). The receptor set was obtained from a woman aged 30 to 39 with acute COVID-19. Both conserved end residues are part of each CDR3. Fields, in order: V gene, clone size, J gene, D gene, CDR3 protein, CDR3 DNA. The D gene is left open where the match is weak. Size is omitted from some rows. Given values are once, few, many or a class for expanded clones.

TRBV5-1	NA	TRBJ1-4	NA	CASSSQGGAANEKLFF	TGCGCCAGCAGCAGTCAGGGAGGGGCCGCTAATGAAAAACTGTTTTTT
TRBV7-2	once	TRBJ2-3	NA	CASSLGGRDTQYF	TGTGCCAGCAGCTTAGGGGGCCGGGATACGCAGTATTTT
TRBV15	NA	TRBJ2-7	NA	CATSRDAGGSSYEQYF	TGTGCCACCAGCAGAGATGCAGGGGGGAGCTCCTACGAGCAGTACTTC
TRBV5-1	NA	TRBJ1-3	NA	CASSDRSSGNTIYF	TGCGCCAGCAGCGACAGGAGCTCTGGAAACACCATATATTTT
TRBV18	NA	TRBJ1-4	NA	CASSPYGDEKLFF	TGTGCCAGCTCACCATACGGAGATGAAAAACTGTTTTTT
TRBV5-1	NA	TRBJ1-1	NA	CASSSGNPNTEAFF	TGCGCCAGCAGCTCCGGGAACCCGAACACTGAAGCTTTCTTT
TRBV24-1	many	TRBJ2-1	TRBD2	CATSDMTSGGNEQFF	TGTGCCACCAGTGACATGACTAGCGGGGGCAATGAGCAGTTCTTC
TRBV5-1	NA	TRBJ1-2	TRBD1	CASSYGTALYGYTF	TGCGCCAGCAGCTATGGGACAGCCCTCTATGGCTACACCTTC
TRBV30	NA	TRBJ2-3	TRBD2	CAWMGSSGGTTDTQYF	TGTGCCTGGATGGGGTCTAGCGGGGGGACCACAGATACGCAGTATTTT
TRBV6-5	NA	TRBJ1-2	TRBD1	CASRGQVGYGYTF	TGTGCCAGCAGAGGACAGGTCGGATATGGCTACACCTTC
TRBV7-3	NA	TRBJ1-1	NA	CASSPTTGNTEAFF	TGTGCCAGCAGCCCAACGACAGGGAACACTGAAGCTTTCTTT
TRBV5-4	NA	TRBJ1-2	NA	CASSLEDRGYGYTF	TGTGCCAGCAGCTTGGAGGACAGAGGCTATGGCTACACCTTC
TRBV29-1	NA	TRBJ1-1	NA	CSVEDDSLNTEAFF	TGCAGCGTTGAAGACGACAGTTTGAACACTGAAGCTTTCTTT
TRBV21-1	NA	TRBJ1-4	NA	CAGKKRTGGNEKLFF	TGTGCCGGAAAAAAGAGGACAGGAGGAAATGAAAAACTGTTTTTT
TRBV28	NA	TRBJ1-5	NA	CASSLGAAGYQPQHF	TGTGCCAGCAGTCTCGGGGCGGCGGGGTATCAGCCCCAGCATTTT
TRBV30	NA	TRBJ1-1	NA	CAWRIEGSEAFF	TGTGCCTGGAGGATCGAGGGATCTGAAGCTTTCTTT
TRBV9	NA	TRBJ2-5	NA	CASSVGAGGTSWVETQYF	TGTGCCAGCAGCGTAGGGGCAGGAGGTACAAGTTGGGTGGAGACCCAGTACTTC
TRBV5-8	NA	TRBJ2-2	TRBD2	CASSRLAGGNTGELFF	TGTGCCAGCAGCCGTCTAGCGGGGGGAAACACCGGGGAGCTGTTTTTT
TRBV19	NA	TRBJ1-3	NA	CASLSQGYTGNTIYF	TGTGCCAGTCTGTCACAGGGATACACTGGAAACACCATATATTTT
TRBV14	NA	TRBJ1-1	NA	CASSQQRYTEAFF	TGTGCCAGCAGCCAACAGCGGTACACTGAAGCTTTCTTT
TRBV2	NA	TRBJ2-7	TRBD1	CATPGQNSYEQYF	TGTGCCACCCCGGGACAGAATTCCTACGAGCAGTACTTC
TRBV3-1/TRBV3-2	NA	TRBJ1-2	NA	CASSQAPGPRGYTF	TGTGCCAGCAGCCAAGCCCCCGGCCCCAGGGGCTACACCTTC
TRBV7-9	NA	TRBJ2-7	TRBD1	CASRPSDRTGAYEQYF	TGTGCCAGCAGGCCAAGCGACCGGACAGGAGCCTACGAGCAGTACTTC
TRBV7-2	NA	TRBJ1-1	NA	CASSASGAGNTEAFF	TGTGCCAGCAGCGCTTCAGGGGCTGGGAACACTGAAGCTTTCTTT
TRBV12-5	NA	TRBJ1-1	NA	CASGLVGSEAFF	TGTGCTAGTGGTTTGGTAGGGAGTGAAGCTTTCTTT
TRBV10-1	NA	TRBJ2-3	NA	CASSESGRDTQYF	TGCGCCAGCAGTGAGTCGGGGCGAGATACGCAGTATTTT
TRBV19	NA	TRBJ2-2	TRBD1	CASSWGQATGELFF	TGTGCCAGTAGTTGGGGACAGGCCACCGGGGAGCTGTTTTTT
TRBV11-2	NA	TRBJ2-7	NA	CASSPRGHSSYEQYF	TGTGCCAGCAGCCCTAGAGGACACAGCTCCTACGAGCAGTACTTC
TRBV7-3	NA	TRBJ1-1	NA	CASSPQGPNTEAFF	TGTGCCAGCAGCCCCCAGGGCCCGAACACTGAAGCTTTCTTT
TRBV14	NA	TRBJ1-3	NA	CASSPRAREESGNTIYF	TGTGCCAGCAGCCCGAGAGCGCGGGAAGAATCTGGAAACACCATATATTTT
TRBV5-1	NA	TRBJ2-1	NA	CASSLGRGALNNEQFF	TGCGCCAGCAGCTTGGGTCGGGGGGCGCTTAACAATGAGCAGTTCTTC
TRBV18	NA	TRBJ1-2	NA	CASSLGREGYTF	TGTGCCAGCTCGCTAGGGCGGGAGGGCTACACCTTC
TRBV3-1/TRBV3-2	NA	TRBJ1-2	NA	CASSQEDGGYYGYTF	TGTGCCAGCAGCCAAGAAGACGGCGGATACTATGGCTACACCTTC
TRBV25-1	NA	TRBJ1-1	NA	CASSKAWGAEAFF	TGTGCCAGCAGTAAGGCCTGGGGGGCTGAAGCTTTCTTT
TRBV5-1	NA	TRBJ1-5	TRBD1	CASSLEGQNNQPQHF	TGCGCCAGCAGCTTGGAGGGACAGAATAATCAGCCCCAGCATTTT
TRBV4-1	NA	TRBJ1-4	TRBD1	CASSPDRAEKLFF	TGCGCCAGCAGCCCGGACAGGGCCGAAAAACTGTTTTTT
TRBV2	NA	TRBJ1-1	NA	CASRRGGGVNTEAFF	TGTGCCAGCAGACGGGGGGGCGGAGTAAACACTGAAGCTTTCTTT
TRBV7-8	NA	TRBJ2-7	TRBD1	CASSLPRQGGPRSYEQYF	TGTGCCAGCAGCTTACCGAGACAGGGGGGACCCCGATCCTACGAGCAGTACTTC
TRBV28	few	TRBJ2-7	TRBD1	CASSQTGDPSYEQYF	TGTGCCAGCAGTCAGACAGGGGATCCCTCCTACGAGCAGTACTTC
TRBV28	NA	TRBJ2-6	TRBD1	CAIGQGGSGANVLTF	TGTGCCATCGGACAGGGGGGTTCTGGGGCCAACGTCCTGACTTTC
TRBV9	once	TRBJ1-3	NA	CASSNQVSGNTIYF	TGTGCCAGCAGCAACCAGGTCTCTGGAAACACCATATATTTT
TRBV29-1	NA	TRBJ1-2	TRBD1	CSVTGQGLGYTF	TGCAGCGTTACCGGACAGGGGCTTGGCTACACCTTC
TRBV9	NA	TRBJ2-1	TRBD2	CASSAGTSGAYEQFF	TGTGCCAGCAGCGCCGGGACTAGCGGGGCCTATGAGCAGTTCTTC
TRBV4-2	NA	TRBJ2-3	TRBD2	CASSETSGTDTQYF	TGTGCCAGCAGCGAGACTAGCGGAACAGATACGCAGTATTTT
TRBV6-6	NA	TRBJ2-5	NA	CASSYGREHETQYF	TGTGCCAGCAGTTACGGCCGGGAGCATGAGACCCAGTACTTC
TRBV30	NA	TRBJ2-3	TRBD2	CAWTGGGGTDTQYF	TGTGCCTGGACTGGCGGGGGAGGCACAGATACGCAGTATTTT
TRBV2	NA	TRBJ1-5	TRBD1	CASAQGARVQPQHF	TGTGCCAGCGCACAGGGGGCGCGGGTTCAGCCCCAGCATTTT
TRBV5-1	NA	TRBJ2-3	NA	CASSLSAGSTDTQYF	TGCGCCAGCAGCTTGTCCGCGGGGAGCACAGATACGCAGTATTTT
TRBV18	NA	TRBJ1-4	NA	CASSPILAGTNEKLFF	TGTGCCAGCTCACCAATTTTGGCAGGAACTAATGAAAAACTGTTTTTT
TRBV6-5	NA	TRBJ1-2	NA	CASSYSDTSNYGYTF	TGTGCCAGCAGTTACTCGGACACCTCTAACTATGGCTACACCTTC
TRBV28	NA	TRBJ1-1	NA	CASSAVQGIGTEAFF	TGTGCCAGCAGTGCCGTGCAGGGCATCGGCACTGAAGCTTTCTTT